The 20 T cell receptor beta chains below all came from one sample that was sequenced in a study of human T cells and chemical hapten exposure. Using its own MiXCR run on the RACE reads, TCRdb lists one record per CDR3 protein. The table shows 80,000 to 100,000 distinct CDR3 sequences, with 25% to 30% occurring only once. The time point is: patch test 3, about 24 weeks after DPC sensitization. As to treatment: therapeutic diphenylcyclopropenone sensitization with weekly scalp DPC. The sample consisted of whole blood, taken in connection with sensitization to the hapten diphenylcyclopropenone (DPC). Source of these receptors: a man aged 35 to 55 with alopecia areata. Some clones in this sample may be carry-over from other donors' samples.

This clonotype appeared a few times. V is TRBV25-1 and J is TRBJ1-4; the D is unclear. Germline CDR1 reads MGHDK; CDR2 reads SYGVNS. This CDR3 has 11 amino acids. Trimming removed 3 bases at V and 10 bases at J, with 6 bases between. CDR3 sequence: CASSEAAKLFF. In DNA form, the CDR3 reads TGTGCCAGCAGTGAGGCCGCAAAACTGTTTTTT.

The rearrangement links TRBV6-5 to TRBJ2-7; D gene unclear. Germline-derived CDR1 and CDR2 are MNHEY and SVGAGI. V gave up 6 bases and J gave up 7 bases, with 22 bases separating them. This CDR3 region has 15 residues. The CDR3 bases are TGTGCCAGCAGACCCATGGACCTGGCCCTGGGGGAGCAGTACTTC. It translates to CASRPMDLALGEQYF.

This sequence joins TRBV6-2 or TRBV6-3 and TRBJ2-7, with D perhaps matching TRBD1 or TRBD2 (5 bases each). Germline CDR1 MNHEY, CDR2 SVGEGT. V shed 0 bases and J shed 4 bases, with 13 bases lying between them. The CDR3 has 15 amino acids. CDR3 residues: CASSYSGVARYEQYF. The CDR3, as DNA: TGTGCCAGCAGTTACTCGGGGGTAGCGCGATACGAGCAGTACTTC.

This clonotype was recorded a few times. This CDR3 reads CSAGWGSEQYF. CDR3 DNA sequence: TGCAGTGCAGGTTGGGGGAGCGAGCAGTACTTC. V is TRBV20-1 and J is TRBJ2-7; the D call may be TRBD1 or TRBD2 (5 bases each). V was trimmed by 6 bases and J by 6 bases, leaving 12 bases between them. This CDR3 is built from 11 residues. Germline CDR1 and CDR2: DFQATT and SNEGSKA (reference sequence).

The J gene is TRBJ2-7, the V gene TRBV27; TRBD2 is a possible D gene (6 bases). CDR3 size: 14 residues. Trimming pared 5 bases from V and 0 bases from J, leaving 11 bases between. Germline V gene sequence: CDR1 MNHEY, CDR2 SMNVEV (reference sequence). The DNA for the CDR3 is TGTGCCAGCAGTCCCCCGGGGGTCTCCTACGAGCAGTACTTC. Translated, it gives CASSPPGVSYEQYF.

This chain joins TRBV2 and TRBJ2-2; no reliable D call. Trimming removed 0 bases from V and 4 bases from J, with 9 bases in between. The germline V gene encodes CDR1 SNHLY and CDR2 FYNNEI. The CDR3 spans 15 residues. CDR3 sequence reads: CASSEALSSTGELFF. CDR3 in DNA: TGTGCCAGCAGTGAAGCGCTGTCCTCCACCGGGGAGCTGTTTTTT.

This clonotype occurred a few times. The chain is built from TRBV7-9 and TRBJ2-7; D may match TRBD1 or TRBD2 (5 bases each). Germline V CDR1 and CDR2: SEHNR, FQNEAQ (reference sequence). With 4 bases removed from V and 0 bases from J, the gap between germline ends came to 16 bases. The CDR3 totals 16 residues. The CDR3 nucleotides are TGTGCCAGCAGCTCTAGGGACGGTCGAAGCTCCTACGAGCAGTACTTC. Amino acid sequence: CASSSRDGRSSYEQYF.

The chain combines TRBV7-3 with TRBJ1-1; TRBD1 might be the D (5 bases). Germline lookup yields CDR1 SGHTA and CDR2 FQGTGA. The CDR3 covers 13 residues. V lost 5 bases and J 5 bases, leaving 12 bases between the germline ends. The CDR3 sequence: CASSEGPRTEAFF. The CDR3 nucleotides are TGTGCCAGCAGCGAGGGACCAAGGACTGAAGCTTTCTTT.

The sample holds a few counts of this clonotype. The V and J genes are TRBV9 and TRBJ2-1; 7 bases map to TRBD2. Trimming at V came to 0 bases and at J to 0 bases, leaving 3 bases not matched to a gene. The germline V gene encodes CDR1 SGDLS and CDR2 YYNGEE. The CDR3 is 16 amino acids. The CDR3 here is CASSVDGGSSYNEQFF. The CDR3 region has the DNA TGTGCCAGCAGCGTAGATGGCGGGAGCTCCTACAATGAGCAGTTCTTC.

A few counts support this clonotype. The chain links TRBV12-3 or TRBV12-4 to TRBJ2-7; TRBD2 matches 14 bases. The CDR3 spans 14 residues. Trimming at V came to 6 bases and at J to 4 bases, leaving 2 bases not matched to a gene. In DNA form, the CDR3 reads TGTGCCAGCAGGGGGACTAGCGGGAGATACGAGCAGTACTTC. Protein: CASRGTSGRYEQYF.

This clonotype was seen only a few times. The rearrangement uses TRBV20-1 and TRBJ1-5; D call uncertain. V was cut by 6 bases and J by 3 bases, with 12 bases left in between. The CDR3 sequence is 13 residues long. The germline CDR1 and CDR2 sequences are DFQATT and SNEGSKA (reference sequence). The CDR3 loop reads CSAAGQANQPQHF. DNA of the CDR3: TGCAGTGCCGCAGGCCAGGCCAATCAGCCCCAGCATTTT.

This clonotype was detected ten times or more. The rearrangement joins TRBV3-1 to TRBJ2-3; 10 bases are a match to TRBD1. This CDR3 is 14 amino acids long. The germline V gene has CDR1 LGHDT and CDR2 YNNKEL (reference sequence). V shed 3 bases, J shed 5 bases, and the junction held 2 bases outside the gene matches. The CDR3: CASSQTGGIDTQYF. The DNA for the CDR3 is TGTGCCAGCAGCCAGACAGGGGGCATAGATACGCAGTATTTT.

The gene calls are TRBV6-2 or TRBV6-3 and TRBJ2-7, with D tentatively TRBD1 or TRBD2 (5 bases each). Between the trimmed V and J ends, which lost 6 bases and 6 bases, there was a span of 18 bases. The CDR3 runs to 14 residues. Germline V CDR1 and CDR2: MNHEY, SVGEGT. CDR3 amino acids: CASSNHGTRAEQYF. The CDR3 region has the DNA TGTGCCAGCAGCAATCACGGGACCCGCGCCGAGCAGTACTTC.

This sequence joins TRBV5-5 and TRBJ1-3, with 8 bases fitting TRBD1. The CDR3 spans 16 residues. Germline-derived CDR1 and CDR2 are SGHKS and YYEKEE (reference sequence). J lost 4 bases, V lost 0 bases, and 6 bases had no gene match. The CDR3 DNA reads TGTGCCAGCAGCTTGGTTTCGGACAGGGCCGGAAACACCATATATTTT. Amino acids: CASSLVSDRAGNTIYF.

V gene TRBV20-1 combines with J gene TRBJ2-5, with 7 bases fitting TRBD1. The V gene end was trimmed by 6 bases and the J gene end by 0 bases; junction bases not matched to a gene: 13. This CDR3 has 16 residues. From germline, CDR1 is DFQATT and CDR2 SNEGSKA (reference sequence). DNA of the CDR3: TGCAGTGCAACTCCCCGGGACAGCGTCTACCAAGAGACCCAGTACTTC. Translated: CSATPRDSVYQETQYF.

The chain has TRBV5-1 and TRBJ2-3; TRBD2 agrees at 8 bases. This CDR3 comprises 15 residues. Trimming removed 1 base from V and 1 base from J; junction bases left unmatched: 2. Germline CDR1 SGHRS, CDR2 YFSETQ. The CDR3 loop reads CASSLTSGGTDTQYF. CDR3 in DNA: TGCGCCAGCAGCTTGACTAGCGGAGGCACAGATACGCAGTATTTT.

This chain uses TRBV18 with TRBJ2-7, with D perhaps being TRBD1 or TRBD2 (7 bases each). From germline, CDR1 is KGHSH and CDR2 LQKENI. V was clipped by 0 bases and J by 5 bases, with 17 bases between them. CDR3 length equals 16 residues. Written as DNA, the CDR3 is TGTGCCAGCTCACCACCAATCAGGGGGGGTGAGGACGAGCAGTACTTC. Translation gives CASSPPIRGGEDEQYF.

This clonotype turned up a few times. The chain is built from TRBV20-1 and TRBJ2-3; 12 bases align to TRBD2. The CDR3 extends over 18 amino acids. CDR1 and CDR2 from the germline V gene are DFQATT and SNEGSKA (reference sequence). V lost 3 bases and J lost 2; bases outside the gene matches: 12. The CDR3 DNA follows: TGCAGTGCTAGTAGTCTAGCGGGAGGGCCAAGGTACACAGATACGCAGTATTTT. Protein: CSASSLAGGPRYTDTQYF.

This chain's CDR3 is CASSSHTRSNQPQHF. DNA of the CDR3: TGTGCCAGCAGTTCTCATACGCGGAGCAATCAGCCCCAGCATTTT. The V gene is TRBV12-3 or TRBV12-4, the J gene TRBJ1-5; D not resolved. The CDR3 loop spans 15 amino acids. V was shortened by 4 bases and J by 1 base, with 11 bases between the two germline ends.

This clonotype was picked up a small number of times. The chain uses TRBV7-8 and TRBJ2-7, with TRBD1 as a possible D gene (6 bases). V was trimmed by 1 base and J by 5 bases, leaving 21 bases between them. The CDR3 length is 17 residues. Germline CDR1 and CDR2: SGHVS and FQNEAQ. CDR3 nucleotide sequence: TGTGCCAGCAGCTTAGATTCCTCCGGGACACCACGCAACGAGCAGTACTTC. Protein sequence: CASSLDSSGTPRNEQYF.